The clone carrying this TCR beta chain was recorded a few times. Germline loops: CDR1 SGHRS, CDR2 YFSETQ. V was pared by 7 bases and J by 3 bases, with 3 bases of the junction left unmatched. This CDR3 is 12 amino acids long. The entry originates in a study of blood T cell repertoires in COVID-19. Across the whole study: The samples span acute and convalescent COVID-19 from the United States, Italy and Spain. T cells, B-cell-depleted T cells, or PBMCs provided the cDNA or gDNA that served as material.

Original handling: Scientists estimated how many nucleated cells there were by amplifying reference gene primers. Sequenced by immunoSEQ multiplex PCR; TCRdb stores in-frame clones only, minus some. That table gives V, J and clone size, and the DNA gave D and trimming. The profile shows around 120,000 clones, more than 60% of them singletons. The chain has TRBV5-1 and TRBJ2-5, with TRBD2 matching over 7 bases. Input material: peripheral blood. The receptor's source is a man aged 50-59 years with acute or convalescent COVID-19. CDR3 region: CASDLAEETQYF. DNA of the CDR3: TGCGCCAGCGATCTAGCGGAAGAGACCCAGTACTTC.